This T cell receptor (beta chain) was profiled in a study of cytomegalovirus exposure and HLA in healthy donors. Study overall: The 90 to 150 validation repertoires used a platform that matched the one used for the 500 to 700 first-cohort repertoires, as a later analysis reported.

This CDR3 region has 14 residues. Trimming shortened V by 6 bases and J by 6 bases, and 18 bases separated the two germline ends. From germline, CDR1 is WNHNN and CDR2 SYGVQD (reference sequence). Assay used: immunoSEQ multiplex PCR; TCRdb lists only in-frame clones, some missing. The sample has 100,000 to 150,000 clones, almost 90% seen once. This clone appeared a single time. The source material was PBMCs. The chain has TRBV10-1 and TRBJ2-7; possible D gene TRBD2, 5 bases. This clonotype was sampled from a man under 40 in good health and CMV-seronegative. In nucleotides, the CDR3 is TGCGCCAGCAGCGCTAACCCTCGGGCGGGCGAGCAGTACTTC. Translating it yields CASSANPRAGEQYF.